The rows below give T cell receptor beta chains drawn from one sample of a study of blood T cell repertoires in COVID-19. Measured with immunoSEQ multiplex PCR; TCRdb has only the in-frame clones, and not every one. Altogether roughly 11,000 clones are present, more than 80% being singletons, with the ten largest covering around 5.6%. Material for sequencing was peripheral blood. The receptors stem from a human donor in a cohort sampled during active COVID-19. Both conserved end residues are part of each CDR3. Fields, in order: D gene, V gene, J gene, clone size, CDR3 protein, CDR3 DNA. A D gene is named only where the DNA matches it firmly. Where a row states a size, it is once, few, many or the class of an expanded clone; other rows omit it.

TRBD1	TRBV7-2	TRBJ2-3	once	CASSLPTGLGDTQYF	TGTGCCAGCAGCCTTCCGACAGGGTTAGGGGATACGCAGTATTTT
NA	TRBV6-2/TRBV6-3	TRBJ2-5	NA	CASSLFSETQYF	TGTGCCAGCAGTTTGTTTTCGGAGACCCAGTACTTC
TRBD2	TRBV11-1	TRBJ2-1	NA	CASSPVRGKQYNEQFF	TGTGCCAGCAGCCCAGTGCGGGGGAAACAGTACAATGAGCAGTTCTTC
TRBD1	TRBV15	TRBJ1-5	NA	CATSAGDRDMGNQPQHF	TGTGCCACCAGCGCCGGGGACAGGGATATGGGAAATCAGCCCCAGCATTTT
TRBD1	TRBV7-6	TRBJ2-7	NA	CASSLGQGGTYEQYF	TGTGCCAGCAGCTTAGGACAGGGGGGCACCTACGAGCAGTACTTC
NA	TRBV11-2	TRBJ1-2	NA	CASSLTANYGYTF	TGTGCCAGCAGTTTGACAGCGAACTATGGCTACACCTTC
TRBD1	TRBV9	TRBJ2-7	NA	CASSRTGGIYEQYF	TGTGCCAGCAGCCGGACAGGGGGCATCTACGAGCAGTACTTC
TRBD2	TRBV10-3	TRBJ2-2	once	CATSGGGANTGELFF	TGTGCCACTAGCGGTGGGGGGGCGAACACCGGGGAGCTGTTTTTT
NA	TRBV5-4	TRBJ2-7	once	CASSPSGVPPHEQYF	TGTGCCAGCAGCCCATCGGGGGTTCCTCCCCACGAGCAGTACTTC
NA	TRBV28	TRBJ1-1	NA	CASTGGGSTEAFF	TGTGCCAGCACCGGCGGGGGAAGCACTGAAGCTTTCTTT
TRBD1	TRBV18	TRBJ2-7	NA	CASSLRRTGGISYEQYF	TGTGCCAGCTCACTGAGAAGGACAGGGGGAATTTCCTACGAGCAGTACTTC
TRBD2	TRBV13	TRBJ2-3	NA	CASSLRRLAGSTDTQYF	TGTGCCAGCAGCCTTCGGAGGCTAGCGGGGAGCACAGATACGCAGTATTTT
NA	TRBV18	TRBJ1-6	once	CASSPGQPNSPLHF	TGTGCCAGCTCACCGGGACAACCTAATTCACCCCTCCACTTT
NA	TRBV2	TRBJ1-6	once	CASSVEQAGSPLHF	TGTGCCAGCAGTGTTGAGCAGGCCGGATCACCCCTCCACTTT
NA	TRBV10-3	TRBJ1-1	NA	CAISELQMNTEAFF	TGTGCCATCAGTGAGTTACAGATGAACACTGAAGCTTTCTTT
NA	TRBV5-1	TRBJ2-2	NA	CASSETTNTGELFF	TGCGCCAGCAGCGAGACAACGAACACCGGGGAGCTGTTTTTT
TRBD2	TRBV28	TRBJ2-1	NA	CASTTRGGRVREQFF	TGTGCCAGCACGACCCGGGGCGGGAGGGTGAGGGAGCAGTTCTTC
TRBD1	TRBV11-2	TRBJ2-7	few	CASSFRTGTYEQYF	TGTGCCAGCAGCTTCCGGACAGGTACCTACGAGCAGTACTTC
TRBD1	TRBV14	TRBJ1-2	NA	CASSPSRQGRGYTF	TGTGCCAGCAGTCCCTCACGACAGGGCAGAGGCTACACCTTC
TRBD1	TRBV10-3	TRBJ2-7	few	CAISDARGLTYEQYF	TGTGCCATCAGTGACGCCAGGGGGCTCACCTACGAGCAGTACTTC
TRBD1	TRBV6-2/TRBV6-3	TRBJ1-2	NA	CASSDRQGPLGYTF	TGTGCCAGCAGCGACCGACAGGGACCCTTGGGCTACACCTTC
NA	TRBV18	TRBJ1-1	NA	CASSPLGGNTEAFF	TGTGCCAGCTCACCCCTTGGCGGGAACACTGAAGCTTTCTTT
NA	TRBV12-3/TRBV12-4	TRBJ1-1	NA	CASSLQGNTEAFF	TGTGCCAGCAGTTTACAGGGGAACACTGAAGCTTTCTTT
NA	TRBV2	TRBJ1-5	NA	CASSGSRAGDQPQHF	TGTGCCAGCAGTGGTTCAAGAGCGGGGGATCAGCCCCAGCATTTT
TRBD2	TRBV7-9	TRBJ2-5	NA	CASSFLWTSGDQETQYF	TGTGCCAGCAGCTTCCTTTGGACTAGCGGGGACCAAGAGACCCAGTACTTC
TRBD2	TRBV7-2	TRBJ2-5	NA	CASIWGGGSQETQYF	TGTGCCAGCATCTGGGGCGGGGGGAGTCAAGAGACCCAGTACTTC
NA	TRBV7-3	TRBJ2-2	NA	CASSLGHNTGELFF	TGTGCCAGCAGCTTAGGACACAACACCGGGGAGCTGTTTTTT
NA	TRBV10-3	TRBJ1-2	NA	CAISGQHNYGYTF	TGTGCCATCAGTGGACAGCACAACTATGGCTACACCTTC
NA	TRBV27	TRBJ1-6	NA	CASSLFRNSPLHF	TGTGCCAGCAGTTTATTTCGGAATTCACCCCTCCACTTT
TRBD1	TRBV4-1	TRBJ1-1	NA	CASSQRDSRTEAFF	TGCGCCAGCAGCCAGCGGGACAGTAGGACTGAAGCTTTCTTT
TRBD2	TRBV28	TRBJ2-7	NA	CASSFSGLAGVIPSYEQYF	TGTGCCAGCAGTTTTAGTGGGCTAGCGGGAGTTATTCCCTCCTACGAGCAGTACTTC
NA	TRBV6-5	TRBJ1-1	few	CASTPGGLGRTEAFF	TGTGCCAGCACCCCCGGAGGGCTTGGGAGGACTGAAGCTTTCTTT
NA	TRBV6-5	TRBJ2-3	NA	CASSYSSGADTQYF	TGTGCCAGCAGTTACTCTTCGGGGGCAGATACGCAGTATTTT
NA	TRBV18	TRBJ1-1	NA	CASSSLDRDTEAFF	TGTGCCAGCTCATCGCTGGACAGAGACACTGAAGCTTTCTTT
NA	TRBV7-6	TRBJ1-6	once	CASSLSPAGANSPLHF	TGTGCCAGCAGCTTATCCCCAGCGGGGGCTAATTCACCCCTCCACTTT
TRBD2	TRBV9	TRBJ2-1	NA	CASSFRLAGGQDEQFF	TGTGCCAGCAGCTTCCGACTAGCGGGGGGCCAGGATGAGCAGTTCTTC
NA	TRBV7-9	TRBJ2-7	NA	CASSPYNGHYEQYF	TGTGCCAGCAGCCCGTACAATGGACACTACGAGCAGTACTTC
NA	TRBV12-5	TRBJ1-1	NA	CASAFLALSFF	TGTGCTAGTGCCTTCCTGGCCCTTTCTTTCTTT
TRBD1	TRBV19	TRBJ2-7	NA	CASSRQGIDYEQYF	TGTGCCAGTAGTAGACAGGGGATTGACTACGAGCAGTACTTC
NA	TRBV5-4	TRBJ2-1	NA	CASTTGIGQREQFF	TGTGCCAGCACCACAGGGATAGGACAGCGTGAGCAGTTCTTC
TRBD2	TRBV10-1	TRBJ2-1	NA	CASSESGLAEDNEQFF	TGCGCCAGCAGTGAGTCGGGGCTAGCGGAAGACAATGAGCAGTTCTTC